This TCR beta chain was captured by sequencing in a study of cytomegalovirus exposure and HLA in healthy donors. Study-wide background: Some 87 million unique TCRs from HLA-typed donors were held in an early release of data. Points from the study as a whole: A list of roughly 160 TCR beta chains associated with cytomegalovirus was given. Sequences of the TCR beta chain were said to predict the HLA-A and HLA-B alleles of most subjects accurately. Rare TCR sequences dominated, though some public TCRs recurred in many donors.

Of note for this clone: Its specificity is not known.

The PCR employed 60 Vbeta primers together with 13 Jbeta primers. Only in-frame clones appear in the TCRdb table, and some are missing; sequencing was by immunoSEQ multiplex PCR. The table shows about 80,000 clones, with about 79% occurring only once. The sequenced sample was PBMCs. The receptor was isolated from a woman in her thirties or forties in good health and CMV-seronegative.

The CDR3 here is CAISEGTGGIGYTF. CDR3 nucleotide sequence: TGTGCCATCAGTGAGGGTACAGGGGGCATAGGCTACACCTTC. V usage is TRBV10-3 and J usage is TRBJ1-2; the match to TRBD1 covers 9 bases. The CDR3 spans 14 residues. Per the germline V gene, CDR1 is ENHRY and CDR2 is SYGVKD. Trimming at V came to 2 bases and at J to 8 bases, leaving 6 bases not matched to a gene.